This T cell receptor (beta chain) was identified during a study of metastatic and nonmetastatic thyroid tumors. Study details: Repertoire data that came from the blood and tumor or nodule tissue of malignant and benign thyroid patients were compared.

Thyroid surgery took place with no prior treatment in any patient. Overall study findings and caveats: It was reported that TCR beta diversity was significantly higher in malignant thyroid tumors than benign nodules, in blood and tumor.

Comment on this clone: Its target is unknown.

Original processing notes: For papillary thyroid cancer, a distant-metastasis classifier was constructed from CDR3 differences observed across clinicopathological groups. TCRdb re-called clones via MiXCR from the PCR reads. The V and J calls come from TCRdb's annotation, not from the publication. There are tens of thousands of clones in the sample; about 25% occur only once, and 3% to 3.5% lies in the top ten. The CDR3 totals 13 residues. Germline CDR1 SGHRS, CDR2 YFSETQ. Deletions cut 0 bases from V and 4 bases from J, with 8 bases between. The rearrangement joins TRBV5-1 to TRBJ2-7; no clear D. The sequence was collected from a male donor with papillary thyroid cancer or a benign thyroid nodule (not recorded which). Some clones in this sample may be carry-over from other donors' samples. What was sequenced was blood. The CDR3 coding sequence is TGCGCCAGCAGCTTGGACGGAATATACGAGCAGTACTTC. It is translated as CASSLDGIYEQYF. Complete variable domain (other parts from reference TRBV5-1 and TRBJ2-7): KAGVTQTPRYLIKTRGQQVTLSCSPISGHRSVSWYQQTPGQGLQFLFEYFSETQRNKGNFPGRFSGRQFSNSRSEMNVSTLELGDSALYLCASSLDGIYEQYFGPGTRLTVT.